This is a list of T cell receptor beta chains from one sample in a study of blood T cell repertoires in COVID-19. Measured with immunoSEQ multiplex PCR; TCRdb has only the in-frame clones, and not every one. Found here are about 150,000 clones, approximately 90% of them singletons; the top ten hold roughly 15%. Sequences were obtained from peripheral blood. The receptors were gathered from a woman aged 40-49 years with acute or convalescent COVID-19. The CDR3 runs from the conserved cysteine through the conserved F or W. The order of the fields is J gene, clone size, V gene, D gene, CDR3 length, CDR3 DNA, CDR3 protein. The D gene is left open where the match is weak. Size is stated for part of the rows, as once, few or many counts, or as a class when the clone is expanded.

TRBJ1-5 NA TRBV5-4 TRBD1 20 TGTGCCAGCAGTCAAACTACAGGGGCCGCGATCCATTATAGCAATCAGCCCCAGCATTTT CASSQTTGAAIHYSNQPQHF
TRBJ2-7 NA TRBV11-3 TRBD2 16 TGTGCCAGCAGCTCGGGACTAGCGGGAGGCTCCTACGAGCAGTACTTC CASSSGLAGGSYEQYF
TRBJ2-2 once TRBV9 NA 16 TGTGCCAGCAGCCCCAAGGCAGGGTTGAACACCGGGGAGCTGTTTTTT CASSPKAGLNTGELFF
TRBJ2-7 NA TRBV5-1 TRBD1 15 TGCGCCAGCAGCTACCGGGACAGGGACGTGGACGAGCAGTACTTC CASSYRDRDVDEQYF
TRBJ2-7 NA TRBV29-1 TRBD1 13 TGCAGCGCCACCGGACAGGGGAGCTACGAGCAGTACTTC CSATGQGSYEQYF
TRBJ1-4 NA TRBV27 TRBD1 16 TGTGCCAGCAGTTGGGTCGGGACAGGGCCTTATGAAAAACTGTTTTTT CASSWVGTGPYEKLFF
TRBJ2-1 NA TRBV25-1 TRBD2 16 TGTGCCAGCAGTGAACTAACTAGCGGGACCTACAATGAGCAGTTCTTC CASSELTSGTYNEQFF
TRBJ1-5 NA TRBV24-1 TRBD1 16 TGTGCCACCAGTGAGATGAGGACAGGGAAAAATCAGCCCCAGCATTTT CATSEMRTGKNQPQHF
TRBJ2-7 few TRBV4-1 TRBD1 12 TGCGCCAGCAGCCGGGACAGGGGTGAGCAGTACTTC CASSRDRGEQYF
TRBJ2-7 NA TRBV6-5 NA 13 TGTGCCAGCAGCCGGGACAAGTCCTACGAGCAGTACTTC CASSRDKSYEQYF
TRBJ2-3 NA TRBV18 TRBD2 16 TGTGCCAGCTCACCACCGCTAGCGGGAGGCACAGATACGCAGTATTTT CASSPPLAGGTDTQYF
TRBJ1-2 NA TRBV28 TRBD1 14 TGTGCCAGCAGATCCGGGACAGCGATCTATGGCTACACCTTC CASRSGTAIYGYTF
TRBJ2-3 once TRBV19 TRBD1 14 TGTGCCAGTACATCCGGGACAGGGGGAGATACGCAGTATTTT CASTSGTGGDTQYF
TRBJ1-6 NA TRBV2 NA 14 TGTGCCAGCAGCGCCCGACAGGCTAATTCACCCCTCCACTTT CASSARQANSPLHF
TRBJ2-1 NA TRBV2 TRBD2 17 TGTGCCAGCAGTGAGCCAGGCGGGACTATTGGCTACAATGAGCAGTTCTTC CASSEPGGTIGYNEQFF
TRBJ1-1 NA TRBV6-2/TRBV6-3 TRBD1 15 TGTGCCAGCAGTTACTCCGGGACAGTGAACACTGAAGCTTTCTTT CASSYSGTVNTEAFF
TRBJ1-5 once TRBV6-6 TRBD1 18 TGTGCCAGCAGTCCGACCGGGACAGGGAGGGATAGCAATCAGCCCCAGCATTTT CASSPTGTGRDSNQPQHF
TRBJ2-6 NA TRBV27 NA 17 TGTGCCAGCAGTTTTATCCGAGGCGGCACTGGGGCCAACGTCCTGACTTTC CASSFIRGGTGANVLTF
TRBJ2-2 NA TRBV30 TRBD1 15 TGTGCCTGGAGTGTAGAGGGGGCAGGCACCGGGGAGCTGTTTTTT CAWSVEGAGTGELFF
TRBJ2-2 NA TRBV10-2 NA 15 TGCGCCAGCCTTACCGGGACAATTAACACCGGGGAGCTGTTTTTT CASLTGTINTGELFF
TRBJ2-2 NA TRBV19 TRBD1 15 TGTGCCAGTAGTCTTGGACAGGTGAACACCGGGGAGCTGTTTTTT CASSLGQVNTGELFF
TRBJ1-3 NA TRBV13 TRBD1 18 TGTGCCAGCAGCGTAACCATCGGGACAGGGGGTCCTGGAAACACCATATATTTT CASSVTIGTGGPGNTIYF
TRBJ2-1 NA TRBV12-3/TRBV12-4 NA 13 TGTGCCAGCACTCTTTTCTCCTACAATGAGCAGTTCTTC CASTLFSYNEQFF
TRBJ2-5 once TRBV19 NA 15 TGTGCCAGTCAGGGCGGGGCGGGCCCTCAAGAGACCCAGTACTTC CASQGGAGPQETQYF
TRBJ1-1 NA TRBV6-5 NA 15 TGTGCCAGCAGTTACTTTCCAGGGAAGAACACTGAAGCTTTCTTT CASSYFPGKNTEAFF
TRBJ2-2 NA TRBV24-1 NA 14 TGTGCCACCAGTGACCACAGGGACACCGGGGAGCTGTTTTTT CATSDHRDTGELFF
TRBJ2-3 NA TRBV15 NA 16 TGTGCCACCAGCAGAGATATCAGGGCCGGCCTGGATACGCAGTATTTT CATSRDIRAGLDTQYF
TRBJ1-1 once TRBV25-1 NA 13 TGTGCCAGCAGTGATGCGGTGGGCACTGAAGCTTTCTTT CASSDAVGTEAFF
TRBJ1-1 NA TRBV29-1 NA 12 TGCAGCGTCCGAACAGTGAACACTGAAGCTTTCTTT CSVRTVNTEAFF
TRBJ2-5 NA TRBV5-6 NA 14 TGTGCCAGCAGCTTGGCGGGAGCAGTTGAGACCCAGTACTTC CASSLAGAVETQYF
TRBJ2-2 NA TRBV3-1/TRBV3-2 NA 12 TGTGCCAGCAGCCTCGACTCCATGGAGCTGTTTTTT CASSLDSMELFF
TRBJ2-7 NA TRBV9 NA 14 TGTGCCAGCAGCGCATCAACTAGGAACTACGAGCAGTACTTC CASSASTRNYEQYF
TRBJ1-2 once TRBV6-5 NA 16 TGTGCCAGCAGTTATCTTTCAGGGACTTACATCTATGGCTACACCTTC CASSYLSGTYIYGYTF
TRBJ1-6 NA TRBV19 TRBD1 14 TGTGCCAGAAACTCGGGACAGCATAATTCACCCCTCCACTTT CARNSGQHNSPLHF
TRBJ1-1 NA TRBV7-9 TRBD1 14 TGTGCCAGCAGCCTGGGACAGAAGAACACTGAAGCTTTCTTT CASSLGQKNTEAFF
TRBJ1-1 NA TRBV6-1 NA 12 TGTGCCAGCGGAGGCTTGAACACTGAAGCTTTCTTT CASGGLNTEAFF
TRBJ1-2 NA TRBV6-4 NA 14 TGTGCCAGCAGTGACTCGAGAACGAACTATGGCTACACCTTC CASSDSRTNYGYTF
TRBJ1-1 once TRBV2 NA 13 TGTGCCAGCAGGGGCGGGGTGAACACTGAAGCTTTCTTT CASRGGVNTEAFF
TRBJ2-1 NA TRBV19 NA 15 TGTGCCAGTAGTATATTTCTAGCCTCCTACAATGAGCAGTTCTTC CASSIFLASYNEQFF
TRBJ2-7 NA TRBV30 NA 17 TGTGCCTGGAGTGTACGTTGGTCAGCTAGGGGGATTTACGAGCAGTACTTC CAWSVRWSARGIYEQYF
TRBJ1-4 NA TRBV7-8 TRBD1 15 TGTGCCAGCAGCCTCGTCACAGGGGGTGGTGAAAAACTGTTTTTT CASSLVTGGGEKLFF
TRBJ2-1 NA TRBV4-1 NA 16 TGCGCCAGCAGCCAAGATTGGCCTAGCGTTTTACGTGAGCAGTTCTTC CASSQDWPSVLREQFF